The 6 T cell receptor beta chains below all came from one sample that was sequenced in a study of T cells in Graves' hyperthyroidism and ophthalmopathy. Regions amplified from RNA transcripts were the TCR beta CDR3 regions. The TCR CDR3 first-round RT-PCR relied on the HTBI primer set. One entry per CDR3 protein results from TCRdb running MiXCR on the multiplex PCR reads. Found here are approximately 520,000 distinct CDR3 sequences, 20% of them singletons; the top ten hold approximately 26%. Sequencing used blood. These receptors were taken from a man between 18 and 29 years old with Graves' hyperthyroidism.

The chain combines TRBV12-3 or TRBV12-4 with TRBJ2-7, with D possibly matching TRBD2 (7 bases). The CDR3 is made up of 16 amino acids. V gave up 2 bases and J gave up 4 bases, with 18 bases separating them. DNA of the CDR3: TGTGCCAGCAGTTTACGTTACGGGGGGCGAACTTACGAGCAGTACTTC. Translated: CASSLRYGGRTYEQYF.

This clonotype was recorded many times. This chain links TRBV11-3 with TRBJ2-2, with D possibly TRBD2 on 5 matching bases. This CDR3 has 15 residues. Trimming pared 3 bases from V and 6 bases from J, leaving 14 bases between. Germline V gene data show CDR1 as SGHNT and CDR2 as YENEEA. CDR3 sequence (DNA): TGTGCCAGCAGCTTGCGAGGGAACAGCGCCGGGGAGCTGTTTTTT. This translates into CASSLRGNSAGELFF. Based on the CDR3 plus reference TRBV11-3 and TRBJ2-2, the full variable domain is EAGVVQSPRYKIIEKKQPVAFWCNPISGHNTLYWYLQNLGQGPELLIRYENEEAVDDSQLPKDRFSAERLKGVDSTLKIQPAELGDSAVYLCASSLRGNSAGELFFGEGSRLTVL.

The sample holds many counts of this clonotype. This rearrangement joins TRBV6-5 to TRBJ1-2; no clear D gene. There are 11 residues in the CDR3. Germline V gene sequence: CDR1 MNHEY, CDR2 SVGAGI. The V gene lost 4 bases and the J gene lost 8 bases, with 8 bases spanning the gap. This CDR3 reads CASSSEGGYTF. CDR3 DNA: TGTGCCAGCAGTTCGGAAGGAGGCTACACCTTC.

This clonotype appeared many times. This chain connects TRBV29-1 to TRBJ1-2; no firm D call. The CDR3 sequence is 13 residues long. The V gene lost 0 bases and the J gene lost 8 bases, with 13 bases spanning the gap. The V gene's germline CDR1 is SQVTM and CDR2 ANQGSEA. Written as DNA, the CDR3 is TGCAGCGTTGAAGATCGAAGTGAGCGGGGCTACACCTTC. Translation: CSVEDRSERGYTF.

The genes are TRBV27 and TRBJ2-3, with D hard to call. Trimming removed 2 bases at V and 1 base at J, with 13 bases between. The CDR3 sequence is 16 residues long. Germline V gives CDR1 MNHEY, CDR2 SMNVEV (reference sequence). In DNA, the CDR3 is TGTGCCAGCAGTTTAGAAGGAGTATATGGCACAGATACGCAGTATTTT. Protein: CASSLEGVYGTDTQYF.

This clonotype showed up many times. The chain uses TRBV6-5 and TRBJ2-5, with 7 bases identical to TRBD1. CDR3 size: 15 residues. Germline assignment: CDR1 MNHEY and CDR2 SVGAGI. The V gene end was trimmed by 0 bases and the J gene end by 2 bases; junction bases not matched to a gene: 3. Here the CDR3 reads CASSYSGQPQETQYF. For the CDR3, the DNA is TGTGCCAGCAGTTACTCGGGACAGCCGCAAGAGACCCAGTACTTC.